One and the same sample provided the 26 T cell receptor beta chains below, sequenced in a study of control samples from healthy donors and cancer patients. Clones were sequenced by immunoSEQ multiplex PCR, and TCRdb holds only the in-frame ones, with some missing. The repertoire holds around 90,000 clones, with approximately 86% as singletons. What was sequenced was blood. The receptors derive from a man aged 30 to 45 in good health.

The genes are TRBV18 and TRBJ2-7; tentatively, D is TRBD1 (5 bases). The V gene's germline CDR1 is KGHSH and CDR2 LQKENI. The CDR3 length is 15 residues. Trimming removed 2 bases at V and 3 bases at J, with 14 bases between. CDR3 sequence reads: CASSPIRQDNYEQYF. The CDR3, as DNA: TGTGCCAGCTCACCAATCCGCCAGGACAACTACGAGCAGTACTTC.

The chain links TRBV9 to TRBJ2-7, with D possibly TRBD1 on 6 matching bases. Per germline, CDR1 SGDLS and CDR2 YYNGEE. Trimming removed 5 bases from V and 3 bases from J, with 15 bases in between. The CDR3 has 14 residues. CDR3 coding DNA: TGTGCCAGCAGACCCGGGACAAGCGACTACGAGCAGTACGTC. Its protein is CASRPGTSDYEQYV.

The rearrangement joins TRBV5-5 to TRBJ2-7, with TRBD2 matching over 13 bases. The germline CDR1 and CDR2 sequences are SGHKS and YYEKEE (reference sequence). V lost 2 bases, J lost 2 bases, and 10 bases stayed unmatched. The CDR3 spans 18 residues. CDR3 protein: CASSFRTSGGTRAYEQYF. The CDR3 DNA is TGTGCCAGCAGCTTTAGGACTAGCGGGGGAACACGAGCCTACGAGCAGTACTTC.

The gene calls are TRBV14 and TRBJ1-1; D remains ambiguous. The V end lost 8 bases, the J end lost 4 bases, and 8 bases lay between the germline ends. The CDR3 contains 11 residues. CDR1 is SGHDN, CDR2 FVKESK, per germline. CDR3 sequence reads: CASGFGTEAFF. CDR3 in DNA: TGTGCCAGCGGCTTTGGCACTGAAGCTTTCTTT.

The genes are TRBV7-2 and TRBJ2-5; D could derive from TRBD1 or TRBD2 (6 bases each). Trimming took 4 bases from V and 1 from J, leaving 7 bases between them. Germline lookup yields CDR1 SGHTA and CDR2 FQGNSA. The CDR3 covers 13 residues. The CDR3 DNA is TGTGCCAGCAGCTCGGGGGCCCAAGAGACCCAGTACTTC. This gives the protein CASSSGAQETQYF.

V and J are TRBV4-1 and TRBJ2-5; 7 nucleotides match TRBD1. Germline CDR1 reads MGHRA; CDR2 reads YSYEKL. The CDR3 consists of 15 residues. The trim removed 3 bases at V and 5 bases at J, leaving 9 bases unmatched. CDR3 nucleotides: TGCGCCAGCAGCCAGGACAGGTACGGAGAGGAGACCCAGTACTTC. It translates to CASSQDRYGEETQYF.

The chain carries TRBV25-1 and TRBJ2-3, with TRBD2 matching 9 bases. J gave up 0 bases and V 4 bases, and 2 bases lay outside the gene matches. Germline values: CDR1 MGHDK, CDR2 SYGVNS. This CDR3 region has 15 residues. The CDR3 bases are TGTGCCAGCAGTGCTAGCGGGGCTAGCACAGATACGCAGTATTTT. It codes for CASSASGASTDTQYF.

The chain couples TRBV18 to TRBJ1-6, with D unclear. The germline V gene has CDR1 KGHSH and CDR2 LQKENI. V was cut by 3 bases and J by 7 bases, with 10 bases left in between. The CDR3 runs 14 residues. Here the CDR3 reads CASSPSVGNSPLHF. The CDR3 coding sequence is TGTGCCAGCTCACCCTCCGTCGGGAATTCACCCCTCCACTTT.

This clone was detected a few times. This rearrangement joins TRBV18 to TRBJ2-1, with 9 positions matching TRBD1. CDR1 and CDR2 (germline): KGHSH, LQKENI. After removal of 0 bases from V and 2 bases from J, the junction contained 5 bases not matched to a gene. CDR3 size: 17 residues. CDR3 bases: TGTGCCAGCTCACCACCGCCGGACAGGGGTACCTACAATGAGCAGTTCTTC. Protein sequence: CASSPPPDRGTYNEQFF.

This chain joins TRBV9 and TRBJ2-5; D possibly matches TRBD1 or TRBD2 (5 bases each). The CDR3 loop spans 16 amino acids. Germline CDR1 is SGDLS and CDR2 is YYNGEE. Trimming removed 0 bases from V and 3 bases from J, with 15 bases in between. The CDR3 loop reads CASSVATWDGKETQYF. Here the CDR3 DNA reads TGTGCCAGCAGCGTAGCTACTTGGGACGGAAAAGAGACCCAGTACTTC.

This clone was observed once. V usage is TRBV6-5 and J usage is TRBJ1-1; D not resolved. The germline gives CDR1 MNHEY, CDR2 SVGAGI. The CDR3 has 14 amino acids. The V gene lost 8 bases and the J gene lost 3 bases, with 16 bases spanning the gap. The CDR3 coding sequence is TGTGCCAGCTTTCCCCTCATCCAGGACACTGAAGCTTTCTTT. It codes for CASFPLIQDTEAFF.

The chain has TRBV6-5 and TRBJ2-7, with unresolved D. The CDR3 sequence is 13 residues long. V was trimmed by 0 bases and J by 6 bases, leaving 9 bases between them. Looked up from germline, CDR1 is MNHEY and CDR2 is SVGAGI. For the CDR3, the DNA is TGTGCCAGCAGTTACTCACAAGGGTTCGAGCAGTACGTC. Translated: CASSYSQGFEQYV.

The rearrangement joins TRBV11-2 to TRBJ2-5; no clear D gene. This CDR3 comprises 14 residues. The V end lost 3 bases, the J end lost 2 bases, and 10 bases lay between the germline ends. The germline V gene encodes CDR1 SGHAT and CDR2 FQNNGV. The CDR3 DNA follows: TGTGCCAGCAGCTTGTCGGGCAGGCAAGAGACCCAGTACTTC. Its translation: CASSLSGRQETQYF.

The chain combines TRBV19 with TRBJ2-5; the D gene is possibly TRBD2 (5 bases). Between the trimmed V and J ends, which lost 11 bases and 4 bases, there was a span of 11 bases. CDR1 and CDR2 from the germline V gene are LNHDA and SQIVND (reference sequence). This CDR3 comprises 11 residues. CDR3 protein: CASARGETQYF. The CDR3 nucleotides read TGTGCCTCCGCCCGGGGAGAGACCCAGTACTTC.

The chain combines TRBV24-1 with TRBJ2-3, with D possibly matching TRBD2 (5 bases). CDR1 is KGHDR and CDR2 is SFDVKD in the germline V gene. The CDR3 is made up of 12 amino acids. V lost 7 bases to trimming and J lost 2 bases, with 6 bases between them. The CDR3 loop is CATSGDTDTQYF. The CDR3 bases are TGTGCCACCAGCGGGGACACAGATACGCAGTATTTT.

V usage is TRBV2 and J usage is TRBJ1-1; D is unclear. The V gene lost 7 bases and the J gene lost 1 base, with 16 bases spanning the gap. CDR1 SNHLY and CDR2 FYNNEI come from the germline V gene. CDR3 length: 15 amino acids. The CDR3 nucleotides are TGTGCCAGCACCACCTTCGTGTGGGGGAACACTGAAGCTTTCTTT. This translates into CASTTFVWGNTEAFF.

V gene TRBV19 combines with J gene TRBJ1-4; TRBD1 matches 9 bases. Germline V gene lookup returns CDR1 LNHDA and CDR2 SQIVND (reference sequence). The V and J ends lost 9 bases and 5 bases, in that order; junction bases with no gene match: 7. The CDR3 length is 14 residues. CDR3 coding DNA: TGTGCCAGCCGGGACAGGGAAAGGAATGAAAAACTGTTTTTT. Translated, it gives CASRDRERNEKLFF.

Notes on this clone: An end of the junction does not agree with germline; a read error may underlie this. The sample has other DNA sequences that encode this CDR3 too. The chain links TRBV24-1 to TRBJ1-2; D is ambiguous. Germline V gives CDR1 KGHDR, CDR2 SFDVKD. The CDR3 extends over 14 amino acids. The CDR3 nucleotides are TGCGCCACCAGTGACCCGAATAAACCGAAGGGCTACACCTTC. Its translation is CATSDPNKPKGYTF.

CDR3 DNA sequence: TGTGCCAGCAGCGGCGACGGGAATAATTCACCCCTCCACTTT. It yields the protein CASSGDGNNSPLHF. This chain connects TRBV2 to TRBJ1-6; D gene ambiguous. Trimming cost V 6 bases and J 5 bases, with 11 bases left between them. Germline V CDR1 and CDR2: SNHLY, FYNNEI. This CDR3 comprises 14 residues.

The chain carries TRBV28 and TRBJ1-2, with a weak D call TRBD1 (6 bases). This CDR3 contains 13 residues. Trimming took off 2 bases at V and 8 bases at J, with 12 bases between the two ends. Germline CDR1 MDHEN, CDR2 SYDVKM. The CDR3 region is CASSLDRSRGYTF. In DNA, the CDR3 is TGTGCCAGCAGTTTAGACAGGTCTAGGGGCTACACCTTC.

The chain recombines TRBV9 with TRBJ2-3; D is unclear. Germline V gene sequence: CDR1 SGDLS, CDR2 YYNGEE. CDR3 length: 15 amino acids. Trimming left V 3 bases short and J 11 bases short, with 22 bases between. For the CDR3, the DNA is TGTGCCAGCAGCGAGGGCAGCCGCCCAGTTAGTGGGCAGTATTTT. It encodes CASSEGSRPVSGQYF.

This sequence joins TRBV5-6 and TRBJ2-2; TRBD1 matches at 9 bases. Looked up from germline, CDR1 is SGHDT and CDR2 is YYEEEE. V shed 6 bases, J shed 3 bases, and the junction held 3 bases outside the gene matches. The CDR3 consists of 14 residues. CDR3 sequence: CASIQGADTGELFF. The DNA of the CDR3 is TGTGCCAGCATACAGGGGGCGGACACCGGGGAGCTGTTTTTT.

The rearrangement joins TRBV7-8 to TRBJ2-2, with 8 bases identical to TRBD1. CDR3 length: 14 amino acids. In germline, CDR1 is SGHVS, CDR2 FQNEAQ. The V gene end was trimmed by 5 bases and the J gene end by 4 bases; junction bases not matched to a gene: 3. This CDR3 is CASSHRGSTGELFF. The DNA for the CDR3 is TGTGCCAGCAGCCACAGGGGGAGCACCGGGGAGCTGTTTTTT.

The V and J genes are TRBV25-1 and TRBJ2-3; TRBD2 agrees at 8 bases. V was clipped by 2 bases and J by 4 bases; unmatched bases: 11. Germline lookup yields CDR1 MGHDK and CDR2 SYGVNS. The CDR3 length is 17 residues. This CDR3 is CASSETGGAGNADTQYF. Written as DNA, the CDR3 is TGTGCCAGCAGTGAAACGGGGGGGGCAGGTAACGCAGATACGCAGTATTTT.

In this sample, this clone turned up once. The rearrangement joins TRBV23-1 to TRBJ1-2; D not certain. TRBV23-1 is sorted into the ORF group, with uncertain function. Deletions cut 6 bases from V and 5 bases from J, with 7 bases between. This CDR3 is 11 amino acids long. CDR3 residues: CASSRCYGYTF. The CDR3 region has the DNA TGCGCCAGCAGCAGGTGTTATGGCTACACCTTC.

This rearrangement joins TRBV5-1 to TRBJ1-2; D may be TRBD1 (6 bases). The CDR3 sequence is 15 residues long. Per the germline V gene, CDR1 is SGHRS and CDR2 is YFSETQ. V was trimmed by 1 base and J by 8 bases, leaving 18 bases between them. CDR3 DNA: TGCGCCAGCAGCTTGATGAGCCAGGGACAAGGGGGCTACACCTTC. Amino acid sequence: CASSLMSQGQGGYTF.